The 9 T cell receptor beta chains reported below all come from one sample, sequenced in a study of naive and memory T cell subsets (TCRdb year 2017). Using 3' ligation of a UMI-containing oligonucleotide to TCR cDNA, the study laid out a robust and sensitive protocol to amplify, sequence and analyze TCRs. The library relied on 5' RACE. Reads for this sample came from an Illumina MiSeq. Four rounds of PCR, run with the SP2 primer together with nested alpha and beta constant region primers, were used to amplify the ligated cDNA. In-frame beta chains were kept once TCRdb had trimmed the public reads at Q25 with fastp and called clones with MiXCR. Entries that share a CDR3 protein sequence are merged under the most common genes and DNA. The sample table contains about 48,000 distinct CDR3 sequences; only one count was recorded for 4.7% of them. The top ten clones comprise around 0.84% of the sample. The source of these receptors is a female donor in good health.

This clonotype was counted many times. The genes are TRBV18 and TRBJ1-3, with 8 nucleotides matching TRBD1. The CDR3 runs 16 residues. The germline CDR1 and CDR2 sequences are KGHSH and LQKENI. V trimming: 2 bases; J trimming: 3 bases; junction bases outside the gene matches: 6. DNA for the CDR3: TGTGCCAGCTCACCAATGCAGGGGGCGAGTGGAAACACCATATATTTT. Amino acid sequence: CASSPMQGASGNTIYF.

This clonotype was found many times. This chain connects TRBV7-9 to TRBJ2-7; 9 bases align to TRBD2. This CDR3 spans 16 amino acids. Germline values: CDR1 SEHNR, CDR2 FQNEAQ (reference sequence). V lost 5 bases, J lost 3 bases, and 11 bases stayed unmatched. The DNA of the CDR3 is TGTGCCAGCAGCCCCGAGGCAATAGCGGGGGACTACGAGCAGTACTTC. It is translated as CASSPEAIAGDYEQYF.

With respect to this clonotype: This may be a read error: a much more frequent sequence differs by one nucleotide. The chain joins TRBV20-1 to TRBJ2-3, with 9 bases aligning to TRBD1. The CDR3 runs 16 residues. Trimming cost V 4 bases and J 1 base; bases outside gene matches: 9. Germline V gene data show CDR1 as DFQATT and CDR2 as SNEGSKA (reference sequence). For the CDR3, the DNA is TGCAGTGCTACGTCAAACCGGGACAGGGGCACAGATACGCAGTATTTT. Its translation is CSATSNRDRGTDTQYF.

This clonotype was recorded at least ten times. V usage is TRBV29-1 and J usage is TRBJ2-5; D is possibly TRBD2 (5 bases). The CDR3 is 13 amino acids. V lost 6 bases and J lost 1, with 12 bases in between. Germline lookup yields CDR1 SQVTM and CDR2 ANQGSEA. The CDR3 DNA reads as TGCAGCGTCGCCCTCCGGGGCCAAGAGACCCAGTACTTC. Residues: CSVALRGQETQYF.

This clonotype was counted at least ten times. This sequence joins TRBV20-1 and TRBJ2-5; D remains ambiguous. Per germline, CDR1 DFQATT and CDR2 SNEGSKA (reference sequence). Deletions cut 6 bases from V and 5 bases from J, with 13 bases between. CDR3 size: 12 residues. CDR3 in amino acids: CSAAVRLETQYF. Here the CDR3 DNA reads TGCAGTGCCGCGGTCCGTCTGGAGACCCAGTACTTC.

This clonotype has a count of ten or more. In DNA, the CDR3 is TGTGCCAGCAGCTTAGCGACAGCTAGCACAGATACGCAGTATTTT. This translates into CASSLATASTDTQYF. This chain connects TRBV7-9 to TRBJ2-3; possible D gene TRBD1, 5 bases. CDR1 SEHNR and CDR2 FQNEAQ come from the germline V gene (reference sequence). Trimming took off 0 bases at V and 0 bases at J, with 7 bases between the two ends. The CDR3 is made up of 15 amino acids. The whole variable domain, remainder taken from reference TRBV7-9 and TRBJ2-3, is DTGVSQNPRHKITKRGQNVTFRCDPISEHNRLYWYRQTLGQGPEFLTYFQNEAQLEKSRLLSDRFSAERPKGSFSTLEIQRTEQGDSAMYLCASSLATASTDTQYFGPGTRLTVL.

This clonotype was seen ten or more times. The chain carries TRBV4-1 and TRBJ2-1; D not certain. Trimming pared 5 bases from V and 5 bases from J, leaving 22 bases between. The CDR3 spans 17 residues. In germline, CDR1 is MGHRA, CDR2 YSYEKL. CDR3 nucleotide sequence: TGCGCCAGCAGCACTTATCCCGCCCCTAGGGCCCACAATGAGCAGTTCTTC. Protein product: CASSTYPAPRAHNEQFF.

This clonotype was seen at least ten times. The gene calls are TRBV20-1 and TRBJ2-2; the D is unclear. V dropped 0 bases and J dropped 1 base, with 9 bases sitting between them. CDR3 length: 15 amino acids. The germline V gene encodes CDR1 DFQATT and CDR2 SNEGSKA (reference sequence). The CDR3 coding sequence is TGCAGTGCTAGAGAAATGGGGATGAACACCGGGGAGCTGTTTTTT. It specifies CSAREMGMNTGELFF.

The sample holds many counts of this clonotype. The chain employs TRBV28 and TRBJ2-5; either TRBD1 or TRBD2 may supply D (10 bases each). This CDR3 is 18 amino acids long. V lost 6 bases and J lost 4, with 27 bases in between. The germline V gene has CDR1 MDHEN and CDR2 SYDVKM. This chain's CDR3 is CASRLTGGGLAGVETQYF. CDR3 in DNA: TGTGCCAGCAGGCTGACAGGGGGCGGGCTAGCGGGAGTAGAGACCCAGTACTTC. The entire variable domain, with the rest obtained from reference TRBV28 and TRBJ2-5, is as follows: DVKVTQSSRYLVKRTGEKVFLECVQDMDHENMFWYRQDPGLGLRLIYFSYDVKMKEKGDIPEGYSVSREKKERFSLILESASTNQTSMYLCASRLTGGGLAGVETQYFGPGTRLLVL.